A single sample gave rise to the 23 T cell receptor beta chains below, sequenced in a study of vaccination and CD4 T cells after COVID-19. Described treatment: approximately nine-day PBMC culture with coronavirus spike peptide pools or control peptides (ViraFEST assay). CD4+ T-cell collection from the unexposed donor predated the COVID-19 pandemic (2011-2018). For these TCRs, the target antigens are not known. Sequenced with the Oncomine TCR Beta short-read assay was DNA taken from cultured CD4+ T cells. In this case, cultured CD4+ T cells provided the extracted genomic DNA. Each CDR3 protein gets one entry after TCRdb re-called the PCR reads with MiXCR. The table includes about 12,000 distinct CDR3 sequences, 35% to 40% detected once. Sequencing was performed on CD4+ T cells from blood, cultured in vitro. Source of these receptors: a human donor in good health.

The chain carries TRBV7-9 and TRBJ1-5; D is unclear. With 2 bases removed from V and 5 bases from J, the gap between germline ends came to 13 bases. CDR1 is SEHNR, CDR2 FQNEAQ, per germline (reference sequence). CDR3 length: 15 residues. The CDR3 coding sequence is TGTGCCAGCAGCTTATCGAGGACGTCCCATCAGCCCCAGCATTTT. Amino acid sequence: CASSLSRTSHQPQHF.

The rearrangement joins TRBV20-1 to TRBJ2-7, with no clear D. Trimming left V 6 bases short and J 2 bases short, with 17 bases between. Germline V gene lookup returns CDR1 DFQATT and CDR2 SNEGSKA (reference sequence). The CDR3 consists of 14 residues. CDR3 DNA sequence: TGCAGTGCCGACACCCCAGGAAGAACCTACGAGCAGTACTTC. This sequence encodes CSADTPGRTYEQYF.

This chain uses TRBV20-1 with TRBJ2-3; D is possibly TRBD1 (5 bases). The CDR3 has 14 residues. Trimming removed 6 bases at V and 4 bases at J, with 17 bases between. The germline V gene has CDR1 DFQATT and CDR2 SNEGSKA (reference sequence). CDR3 sequence: CSASPDSLADTQYF. Here the CDR3 DNA reads TGCAGTGCGAGCCCCGACAGCCTCGCAGATACGCAGTATTTT.

This clonotype has more than one count but fewer than ten. The gene calls are TRBV2 and TRBJ2-3; 13 nucleotides line up with TRBD2. The junction had 7 bases not matched to a gene; V was cut back by 7 bases and J by 0 bases. Germline V gives CDR1 SNHLY, CDR2 FYNNEI. This CDR3 contains 17 residues. The CDR3 DNA is TGTGCCAGCATTGCGGGGACTAGCGGGAAGAGCACAGATACGCAGTATTTT. As protein: CASIAGTSGKSTDTQYF.

The gene calls are TRBV6-2 or TRBV6-3 and TRBJ2-3; 12 nucleotides align to TRBD2. Losses at the gene ends were 4 bases for V and 2 bases for J; bases not matched to a gene: 10. Germline V gene sequence: CDR1 MNHEY, CDR2 SVGEGT. CDR3 size: 18 residues. The CDR3 region is CASSFDHRLAGDTDTQYF. The DNA of the CDR3 is TGTGCCAGCAGTTTTGATCATAGACTAGCGGGAGACACAGATACGCAGTATTTT.

The chain links TRBV27 to TRBJ1-6; a possible D gene is TRBD1 (5 bases). V was clipped by 5 bases and J by 0 bases, with 8 bases between them. The CDR3 is 15 amino acids. Looked up from germline, CDR1 is MNHEY and CDR2 is SMNVEV (reference sequence). The CDR3, as DNA: TGTGCCAGCAGTCGGGGGAGCTCCTATAATTCACCCCTCCACTTT. This encodes CASSRGSSYNSPLHF.

This chain uses TRBV5-4 with TRBJ1-3, with D tentatively TRBD1 (5 bases). Germline-derived CDR1 and CDR2 are SGHNT and YYREEE (reference sequence). V lost 0 bases, J lost 0 bases, and 10 bases lay in between. The CDR3 runs 16 residues. The CDR3, as DNA: TGTGCCAGCAGCTTGGGGGGGGAAAACTCTGGAAACACCATATATTTT. As protein: CASSLGGENSGNTIYF.

The chain uses TRBV2 and TRBJ2-4, with 8 bases fitting TRBD2. The CDR3 has 15 residues. The germline gives CDR1 SNHLY, CDR2 FYNNEI. V shed 6 bases and J 6 bases; nucleotides not matched to a gene: 10. The CDR3 bases are TGTGCCAGCAGCCCCCGTAGCGGGACGACAAACATTCAGTACTTC. It yields the protein CASSPRSGTTNIQYF.

The chain links TRBV7-2 to TRBJ2-1; D gene unclear. The ends were cut back, 3 bases at V and 4 bases at J, with 13 bases in the middle. There are 15 residues in the CDR3. Germline CDR1 is SGHTA and CDR2 is FQGNSA. The CDR3 bases are TGTGCCAGCAGCTTGTCAGCGACACGATACAATGAGCAGTTCTTC. It translates to CASSLSATRYNEQFF.

CDR3 nucleotides: TGTGCCAGTAGTAGACCGAACACCGGGGAGCTGTTTTTT. It translates to CASSRPNTGELFF. This chain uses TRBV19 with TRBJ2-2; D is unclear. V lost 4 bases to trimming and J lost 0 bases, with 3 bases between them. Germline CDR1 reads LNHDA; CDR2 reads SQIVND (reference sequence). This CDR3 region has 13 residues.

This clonotype was seen more than once but under ten times. The chain recombines TRBV5-4 with TRBJ2-3; 9 bases line up with TRBD2. The trim removed 0 bases at V and 2 bases at J, leaving 4 bases unmatched. CDR1 SGHNT and CDR2 YYREEE come from the germline V gene (reference sequence). CDR3 length: 16 amino acids. DNA for the CDR3: TGTGCCAGCAGCTTGGTCCAGCGGGAGGCCACAGATACGCAGTATTTT. It yields the protein CASSLVQREATDTQYF.

This clonotype has a handful of counts. The CDR3 sequence: CASSLVSGQQNSPLHF. CDR3 nucleotides: TGTGCCAGCAGCTTAGTTTCGGGACAGCAAAATTCACCCCTCCACTTT. The chain recombines TRBV11-2 with TRBJ1-6; 7 bases map to TRBD1. The germline CDR1 and CDR2 sequences are SGHAT and FQNNGV. Germline trimming cut 1 base from V and 7 bases from J; bases unmatched to any gene: 7. The CDR3 runs 16 residues.

The V gene is TRBV28, the J gene TRBJ1-3, with D maybe TRBD1 (5 bases). CDR1 MDHEN and CDR2 SYDVKM come from the germline V gene. V was shortened by 6 bases and J by 2 bases, with 11 bases between the two germline ends. The CDR3 runs 14 residues. Written as DNA, the CDR3 is TGTGCCAGCAGCCCCGGGGGGACTGGAAACACCATATATTTT. It translates to CASSPGGTGNTIYF.

The V call is TRBV6-2 or TRBV6-3, the J call TRBJ2-7, with D perhaps TRBD2 (6 bases). Germline CDR1 and CDR2: MNHEY and SVGEGT. The CDR3 sequence is 14 residues long. Trimming cost V 2 bases and J 2 bases, with 10 bases left between them. CDR3 bases: TGTGCCAGCAGTTACGGAGGGACCACCTACGAGCAGTACTTC. Translating gives CASSYGGTTYEQYF.

This clonotype was seen a few times. DNA for the CDR3: TGTGCCAGCAGCTTAGATAATTTTCGGGAGACCCAGTACTTC. The encoded protein is CASSLDNFRETQYF. This chain connects TRBV7-2 to TRBJ2-5; unclear D gene. Deletions cut 1 base from V and 5 bases from J, with 11 bases between. The CDR3 is 14 amino acids. Looked up from germline, CDR1 is SGHTA and CDR2 is FQGNSA. The variable domain in full, completed from reference TRBV7-2 and TRBJ2-5, reads GAGVSQSPSNKVTEKGKDVELRCDPISGHTALYWYRQSLGQGLEFLIYFQGNSAPDKSGLPSDRFSAERTGGSVSTLTIQRTQQEDSAVYLCASSLDNFRETQYFGPGTRLLVL.

V is TRBV12-3 or TRBV12-4 and J is TRBJ1-5; maybe TRBD1 (5 bases). V dropped 6 bases and J dropped 5 bases, with 14 bases sitting between them. The length of the CDR3 is 14 residues. The CDR3 DNA is TGTGCCAGCAGACCTGACAGAGCGGATCAGCCCCAGCATTTT. Translated, it gives CASRPDRADQPQHF.

The rearrangement joins TRBV28 to TRBJ1-1, with a weak D call TRBD1 (5 bases). The CDR3 length is 12 residues. Germline CDR1 is MDHEN and CDR2 is SYDVKM. Trimming cost V 4 bases and J 7 bases, with 10 bases left between them. The DNA for the CDR3 is TGTGCCAGCAGTTCCCCACAGGATGAAGCTTTCTTT. Protein sequence: CASSSPQDEAFF.

The sample holds a few counts of this clonotype. This chain joins TRBV6-2 or TRBV6-3 and TRBJ2-2; D gene unclear. Germline assignment: CDR1 MNHEY and CDR2 SVGEGT. This CDR3 comprises 14 residues. With 4 bases removed from V and 1 base from J, the gap between germline ends came to 7 bases. The CDR3 bases are TGTGCCAGCAGTTTCCAGAGGAACACCGGGGAGCTGTTTTTT. It translates to CASSFQRNTGELFF.

The chain is built from TRBV18 and TRBJ2-4, with D possibly TRBD1 on 5 matching bases. V was clipped by 3 bases and J by 8 bases, with 14 bases between them. Per the germline V gene, CDR1 is KGHSH and CDR2 is LQKENI. The CDR3 runs 14 residues. The CDR3 nucleotides read TGTGCCAGCTCACCGTCCGAAAGGGGATACATTCAGTACTTC. Its protein product is CASSPSERGYIQYF. Drawing the rest from reference TRBV18 and TRBJ2-4, the complete variable domain is NAGVMQNPRHLVRRRGQEARLRCSPMKGHSHVYWYRQLPEEGLKFMVYLQKENIIDESGMPKERFSAEFPKEGPSILRIQQVVRGDSAAYFCASSPSERGYIQYFGAGTRLSVL.

The chain employs TRBV27 and TRBJ2-3; 10 bases align to TRBD1. The CDR3 contains 16 residues. CDR1 MNHEY and CDR2 SMNVEV come from the germline V gene (reference sequence). Trimming took 2 bases from V and 0 from J; bases not matched to a gene: 2. The CDR3 here is CASSLGQGVSTDTQYF. Written as DNA, the CDR3 is TGTGCCAGCAGTTTAGGACAGGGGGTTAGCACAGATACGCAGTATTTT.

The chain has TRBV19 and TRBJ2-1; D not certain. V was cut by 6 bases and J by 4 bases, with 10 bases left in between. CDR3 length: 13 amino acids. The germline CDR1 and CDR2 sequences are LNHDA and SQIVND (reference sequence). In DNA, the CDR3 is TGTGCCAGTAGCATTCGGCTTTACAATGAGCAGTTCTTC. It codes for CASSIRLYNEQFF. Combining the CDR3 with reference TRBV19 and TRBJ2-1 gives the whole variable domain DGGITQSPKYLFRKEGQNVTLSCEQNLNHDAMYWYRQDPGQGLRLIYYSQIVNDFQKGDIAEGYSVSREKKESFPLTVTSAQKNPTAFYLCASSIRLYNEQFFGPGTRLTVL.

This clonotype was picked up a small number of times. The chain employs TRBV27 and TRBJ2-5; 7 bases are a match to TRBD1. This CDR3 has 15 residues. CDR1 MNHEY and CDR2 SMNVEV come from the germline V gene (reference sequence). J gave up 2 bases and V 5 bases, and 8 bases lay outside the gene matches. For the CDR3, the DNA is TGTGCCAGCAGTATAAGACAGGGCCGGCAAGAGACCCAGTACTTC. Translation gives CASSIRQGRQETQYF.

This CDR3 reads CSARVSTEAFF. Here the CDR3 DNA reads TGCAGTGCTAGAGTCAGCACTGAAGCTTTCTTT. J is TRBJ1-1 and V is TRBV20-1, with D unclear. The V end lost 1 base, the J end lost 4 bases, and 4 bases lay between the germline ends. Germline CDR1 and CDR2: DFQATT and SNEGSKA (reference sequence). The CDR3 sequence is 11 residues long.